Shown below are 7 T cell receptor beta chains from a single sample sequenced in a study of blood T cell repertoires in COVID-19. Libraries were prepared by immunoSEQ multiplex PCR; TCRdb keeps only in-frame clonotypes and omits some of them. The table records 200,000 to 250,000 clones, 86% of them present only once. The material sequenced was peripheral blood. Every receptor here comes from a woman aged 45-59 years with COVID-19, enrolled during active disease.

This sequence joins TRBV11-3 and TRBJ2-3; D might be TRBD2 (5 bases). Per the germline V gene, CDR1 is SGHNT and CDR2 is YENEEA. The CDR3 contains 13 residues. The V end lost 5 bases, the J end lost 5 bases, and 11 bases lay between the germline ends. The CDR3 region is CASSTDWGDTQYF. CDR3 nucleotide sequence: TGTGCCAGCAGCACGGACTGGGGAGATACGCAGTATTTT.

The V and J genes are TRBV5-6 and TRBJ1-1; the match to TRBD1 covers 7 bases. The CDR3 length is 15 residues. Germline V CDR1 and CDR2: SGHDT, YYEEEE. The trim removed 1 base at V and 5 bases at J, leaving 8 bases unmatched. The CDR3 here is CASSLSQGVWTEAFF. The CDR3, as DNA: TGTGCCAGCAGCTTGAGTCAGGGGGTATGGACTGAAGCTTTCTTT.

The chain is built from TRBV5-8 and TRBJ2-2; possibly TRBD2 for D (6 bases). CDR3 length: 15 amino acids. Germline loops: CDR1 SGHTS, CDR2 YDEGEE. Trimming removed 3 bases at V and 4 bases at J, with 13 bases between. In nucleotides, the CDR3 is TGTGCCAGCAGCTCTCGTAGCGGAAGCACCGGGGAGCTGTTTTTT. This translates into CASSSRSGSTGELFF.

The DNA of the CDR3 is TGTGCCAGCAGCTGGGACGGCGGGGGCGGCTACACCTTC. Protein product: CASSWDGGGGYTF. The chain combines TRBV9 with TRBJ1-2, with TRBD1 as a possible D gene (6 bases). The V gene lost 4 bases and the J gene lost 8 bases, with 15 bases spanning the gap. Germline-derived CDR1 and CDR2 are SGDLS and YYNGEE. The CDR3 runs 13 residues.

This clone was detected a few times. This chain joins TRBV18 and TRBJ2-1; 8 nucleotides agree with TRBD1. The CDR3 length is 15 residues. The V and J ends lost 6 bases and 0 bases, in that order; junction bases with no gene match: 4. The germline V gene has CDR1 KGHSH and CDR2 LQKENI. CDR3 sequence: CASSRTGNSYNEQFF. CDR3 bases: TGTGCCAGCTCCCGGACAGGGAACTCCTACAATGAGCAGTTCTTC. Looking up the rest from reference TRBV18 and TRBJ2-1 gives the full variable domain: NAGVMQNPRHLVRRRGQEARLRCSPMKGHSHVYWYRQLPEEGLKFMVYLQKENIIDESGMPKERFSAEFPKEGPSILRIQQVVRGDSAAYFCASSRTGNSYNEQFFGPGTRLTVL.

The V and J genes are TRBV15 and TRBJ2-1; 11 nucleotides line up with TRBD2. J lost 6 bases, V lost 3 bases, and 4 bases had no gene match. CDR3 length equals 15 residues. Germline V gene sequence: CDR1 LNHNV, CDR2 YYDKDF (reference sequence). The CDR3 here is CATSRRTSGLNEQFF. The CDR3 DNA sequence: TGTGCCACCAGCAGGAGGACTAGCGGGCTCAATGAGCAGTTCTTC.

The V call is TRBV12-3 or TRBV12-4, the J call TRBJ2-3; the D is unclear. CDR3 size: 12 residues. V was cut by 4 bases and J by 4 bases, with 6 bases left in between. The CDR3 DNA reads as TGTGCCAGCAGTTCCTCAGCAGATACGCAGTATTTT. The encoded protein is CASSSSADTQYF.